This note documents a single T cell receptor beta chain sequence. Its cognate antigen is unknown. The data were taken from a study of blood T cells in healthy people across ages. For the study at large: About one barcoded beta molecule per two T cells came from capture by template switching.

Sample-barcoded 5' priming and a J-beta primer mix drove a second PCR of roughly 6 to 12 cycles. MiXCR, applied by TCRdb to the 5' RACE reads, yields one record per CDR3 protein. Of around 1,100,000 distinct CDR3 sequences in the sample, roughly two fifths were seen once. The CDR3 has 14 amino acids. The V end was cut by 7 bases, the J end by 0 bases, with 10 bases between. Study observations and caveats: With age, beta diversity per million T cells declined roughly linearly, significantly by roughly 40. Strongly correlated with naive T cell percentage was TCR beta diversity. Versus aged donors, long-lived donors had higher diversity and more naive CD4+ cells.

Input material: blood. This TCR was sampled from a man between 18 and 35 years old in good health. This chain uses TRBV12-3 or TRBV12-4 with TRBJ1-3; no clear D. In nucleotides, the CDR3 is TGTGCCAGCAACCTACAGCTCTCTGGAAACACCATATATTTT. It encodes CASNLQLSGNTIYF.